This TCR beta chain was retrieved from a study of response to subunit inactivated influenza vaccine. A few counts support this clonotype. In TCRdb, the RT-PCR reads were re-called with MiXCR into one record per CDR3 protein. The table has about 500,000 distinct CDR3 sequences, under 8.5% seen once; the top ten hold around 13%. The receptor comes from a man between 45 and 75 years old who received an inactivated influenza vaccine. The sequencing used PBMCs from blood, collected approximately 25 months after vaccination.

In DNA, the CDR3 is TGTGCCAGCAGCGTAATGGGACTAGTAGGCACCGGGGAGCTGTTTTTT. Amino acids: CASSVMGLVGTGELFF. The rearrangement uses TRBV9 and TRBJ2-2; 8 bases agree with TRBD2. The germline V gene encodes CDR1 SGDLS and CDR2 YYNGEE. Trimming at V came to 1 base and at J to 4 bases, leaving 6 bases not matched to a gene. The CDR3 has 16 residues.